These T cell receptor beta chains were read from a single sample in a study of shared T cell receptors in the human thymus. Using immunoSEQ multiplex PCR, the repertoire was profiled, and TCRdb retains in-frame clones only, with some absent. This sample has roughly 560,000 clones, with around 78% found just once. The sample was also linked to a second study, of human thymus T cells.

The sample was thymocytes. These receptors all stem from a boy in the first two years of life with a congenital heart defect. The CDR3 runs from the conserved cysteine through the conserved F or W. The order of the fields is CDR3 length, V gene, clone size, D gene, J gene, CDR3 protein. The D gene is left open where the match is weak. Clone size, where shown, is once, few, many, or a class for clones that have expanded.

14,TRBV27,NA,TRBD1,TRBJ2-7,CASSLTPGQGQQYF
16,TRBV5-6,NA,TRBD2,TRBJ2-3,CASSLWLAGVTDTQYF
14,TRBV28,NA,TRBD1,TRBJ1-1,CASSLGGPGGEAFF
14,TRBV5-6,once,NA,TRBJ1-3,CASSLAGARNTIYF
16,TRBV28,few,TRBD2,TRBJ2-7,CASSSVVKRELDEQYF
18,TRBV7-8,NA,NA,TRBJ2-3,CASSPPPGVKKGTDTQYF
11,TRBV14,once,NA,TRBJ2-7,CASSHYYEQYF
18,TRBV29-1,once,NA,TRBJ2-6,CSVKTDIRENSGANVLTF
13,TRBV10-3,NA,NA,TRBJ2-7,CAIRRGRQGEQYF
12,TRBV7-2,few,NA,TRBJ1-2,CATPAGRNGYTF
17,TRBV9,NA,TRBD2,TRBJ2-7,CASSPSGGVWGSYEQYF
10,TRBV27,NA,NA,TRBJ2-7,CASSQYEQYF
19,TRBV5-4,NA,TRBD1,TRBJ1-2,CASSLGVFRDSGSGHGYTF
17,TRBV18,few,TRBD2,TRBJ2-5,CASSPGLAGLPQETQYF
17,TRBV28,NA,NA,TRBJ2-7,CASQKPPPRGPTYEQYF
16,TRBV13,once,NA,TRBJ2-7,CASSSRPGTPSYEQYF
15,TRBV6-1,NA,TRBD1,TRBJ2-7,CASSSGGDRAHEQYF
15,TRBV7-3,NA,TRBD1,TRBJ2-1,CASSPMDRGGHEQFF
13,TRBV9,NA,NA,TRBJ1-2,CATTPGPNYGYTF
15,TRBV12-5,NA,TRBD1,TRBJ1-5,CASAPGWRGRQPQHF
16,TRBV7-6,NA,TRBD2,TRBJ2-7,CASSFRCPAGDHEQYF
16,TRBV15,few,NA,NA,CATSSPARVIPHEQYF
16,TRBV12-5,NA,NA,TRBJ2-3,CASALPGLWEADTQYF
14,TRBV6-5,NA,NA,NA,CASSYNLSSYEQYF
19,TRBV7-6,NA,NA,TRBJ1-3,CASSLSQGHISSSGNTIYF
16,TRBV4-1,NA,TRBD2,TRBJ2-1,CASSQVERDPYNEQFF
17,TRBV18,NA,TRBD2,TRBJ2-3,CASSPGTSGGRTDTQYF
16,TRBV15,once,TRBD2,TRBJ2-5,CAPSRDLGEGPETQYF
15,TRBV4-3,NA,NA,TRBJ2-5,CASSQDWVAAETQYF
14,TRBV9,NA,NA,TRBJ2-5,CASSPRGDQETQYF
15,TRBV28,once,NA,TRBJ2-3,CASSRDTLRTDTQYF
15,TRBV2,NA,NA,TRBJ2-1,CASRPRVTIYNEQFF
15,TRBV6-6,NA,NA,TRBJ2-7,CASSYETNATYEQYF
15,TRBV5-4,NA,TRBD1,TRBJ2-5,CASSSGDRGQETQYF
18,TRBV2,NA,TRBD1,TRBJ1-3,CASKGAAGTANSGNTIYF
14,TRBV11-2,NA,NA,TRBJ2-1,CASSLRGLDNEQFF
15,TRBV5-6,NA,TRBD1,TRBJ2-7,CASTISGGPAYEQYF
16,TRBV15,NA,TRBD1,TRBJ1-2,CATSREVQGLGYGYTF
15,TRBV12-5,NA,TRBD2,TRBJ2-7,CASGQAGEVSYEQYF
15,TRBV5-1,NA,NA,TRBJ2-2,CASSPYRVSTGELFF
15,TRBV28,once,TRBD1,TRBJ1-4,CASSSRQGLIGKLFF
17,TRBV4-3,NA,NA,TRBJ2-3,CASSQVVLANGVDTQYF